This T cell receptor (beta chain) stems from a study of OX40 agonist ivuxolimab in advanced cancers. On the study more broadly: Patients received ivuxolimab, an intravenous treatment, every 2 weeks at 0.01 to 10 mg/kg. In three patients, partial responses were observed, one with hepatocellular carcinoma and two with cutaneous melanoma.

The timepoints at which blood was sampled were baseline, cycle 4 day 1, and cycle 7 day 1. Trimming pared 0 bases from V and 11 bases from J, leaving 8 bases between. CDR1 is MNHEY, CDR2 SMNVEV, per germline (reference sequence). This CDR3 has 12 amino acids. The repertoire was sequenced with immunoSEQ multiplex PCR; TCRdb's copy has only in-frame clones and lacks some. The sample consists of tens of thousands of clones, about 89% of them appearing once. The V call is TRBV27, the J call TRBJ1-5; no definite D call. The TCR sequence derives from an adult with an advanced solid tumor such as melanoma, head and neck, liver or kidney cancer. This material consisted of CD4+ or CD8+ T cells sorted from blood, taken in a trial of the OX40 agonist ivuxolimab. CDR3 sequence: CASSLSNGAQHF. For the CDR3, the DNA is TGTGCCAGCAGTTTATCAAACGGGGCCCAGCATTTT.